Listed here are 22 T cell receptor beta chains from one sample, sequenced in a study of response to subunit inactivated influenza vaccine listed by TCRdb under 2018. Library preparation was by RT-PCR. TCRdb records Illumina HiSeq 2500 as the sequencer. TCRdb reprocessed the public reads (quality trimming at Q25 with fastp, clone calling with MiXCR) and kept in-frame beta chains. For every CDR3 protein sequence, its rows merge into one entry that carries the most common genes and DNA. The sample table lists about 780,000 distinct CDR3 sequences, roughly 20% of them with a count of one. The ten biggest clones cover approximately 11% of the sample. The sequencing here drew on PBMCs from blood, taken 4 to 6 days after vaccination. The receptors derive from a man aged 45-60 years who received an inactivated influenza vaccine. Donor details come from another sample of the same person, matched by shared clones.

This clonotype has more than one count but fewer than ten. The chain has TRBV25-1 and TRBJ2-3; the D gene is possibly TRBD2 (5 bases). In germline, CDR1 is MGHDK, CDR2 SYGVNS. V was pared by 8 bases and J by 8 bases, with 14 bases between. CDR3 length: 12 amino acids. The CDR3 nucleotides read TGTGCCAGCCTTCAATCAGAGGGTACGCAGTATTTT. Translated: CASLQSEGTQYF.

The J gene is TRBJ2-7, the V gene TRBV5-5; 7 positions agree with TRBD1. Looked up from germline, CDR1 is SGHKS and CDR2 is YYEKEE (reference sequence). CDR3 length: 15 residues. J gave up 7 bases and V 0 bases, and 10 bases lay outside the gene matches. The CDR3 sequence: CASSLVQGVVDEQYF. In nucleotides, the CDR3 is TGTGCCAGCAGCTTGGTGCAGGGGGTGGTTGATGAGCAGTACTTC.

This chain connects TRBV6-5 to TRBJ2-3; D unresolved. Looked up from germline, CDR1 is MNHEY and CDR2 is SVGAGI. Between the trimmed V and J ends, which lost 11 bases and 0 bases, there was a span of 6 bases. The CDR3 has 11 residues. CDR3 nucleotides: TGTGCCGTGGTTAGCACAGATACGCAGTATTTT. Translation gives CAVVSTDTQYF.

A single count supports this clonotype. This chain uses TRBV15 with TRBJ2-7, with D possibly TRBD1 on 6 matching bases. Trimming pared 0 bases from V and 2 bases from J, leaving 11 bases between. The CDR3 length is 15 residues. Germline V gene data show CDR1 as LNHNV and CDR2 as YYDKDF (reference sequence). In nucleotides, the CDR3 is TGTGCCACCAGCAGAGAGGGGGCAACAGCCTACGAGCAGTACTTC. Translating it yields CATSREGATAYEQYF. The variable domain in full, with the rest retrieved from reference TRBV15 and TRBJ2-7, is DAMVIQNPRYQVTQFGKPVTLSCSQTLNHNVMYWYQQKSSQAPKLLFHYYDKDFNNEADTPDNFQSRRPNTSFCFLDIRSPGLGDTAMYLCATSREGATAYEQYFGPGTRLTVT.

This chain connects TRBV20-1 to TRBJ2-7; a weak D match, TRBD1 (5 bases). V gave up 0 bases and J gave up 4 bases, with 13 bases separating them. Looked up from germline, CDR1 is DFQATT and CDR2 is SNEGSKA (reference sequence). The CDR3 totals 14 residues. CDR3 sequence: CSARDLRGGYEQYF. CDR3 bases: TGCAGTGCTAGAGATCTAAGGGGCGGATACGAGCAGTACTTC.

This clonotype was observed at least ten times. The chain combines TRBV25-1 with TRBJ2-5, with D maybe TRBD1 (5 bases). Germline loops: CDR1 MGHDK, CDR2 SYGVNS. Trimming pared 2 bases from V and 4 bases from J, leaving 11 bases between. The CDR3 extends over 14 amino acids. This CDR3 is CASSEIGRGETQYF. The DNA for the CDR3 is TGTGCCAGCAGTGAAATAGGAAGGGGAGAGACCCAGTACTTC.

This clonotype was counted only a few times. The chain is built from TRBV28 and TRBJ2-3, with D unresolved. The CDR3 contains 15 residues. Germline V gives CDR1 MDHEN, CDR2 SYDVKM. The V gene lost 2 bases and the J gene lost 2 bases, with 11 bases spanning the gap. CDR3: CASSLHQPTTDTQYF. The DNA of the CDR3 is TGTGCCAGCAGTTTACACCAGCCTACCACAGATACGCAGTATTTT.

This clonotype was detected ten times or more. The chain uses TRBV21-1 and TRBJ1-3; whether TRBD1, the table's D call, matches the DNA was not checked. TRBV21-1 represents a pseudogene. This CDR3 has 15 residues. CDR3 loop: CASSKGAGTSHTIYF. Written as DNA, the CDR3 is TGTGCCAGCAGCAAAGGGGCCGGGACATCTCACACCATATATTTT.

This chain joins TRBV20-1 and TRBJ2-1; D might be TRBD2 (5 bases). From germline, CDR1 is DFQATT and CDR2 SNEGSKA (reference sequence). The CDR3 spans 14 residues. Trimming pared 2 bases from V and 1 base from J, leaving 9 bases between. CDR3 in amino acids: CSARRTDSYNEQFF. In nucleotides, the CDR3 is TGCAGTGCTAGACGGACTGATTCCTACAATGAGCAGTTCTTC.

Concerning this clonotype itself: One end of the junction does not line up with germline, which may come from a read error. This rearrangement joins TRBV20-1 to TRBJ2-7; D is perhaps TRBD1 or TRBD2 (6 bases each). The CDR3 totals 15 residues. Germline V CDR1 and CDR2: DFQATT, SNEGSKA (reference sequence). This chain's CDR3 is CSAARWGAPSNEQYF. The CDR3 nucleotides are TGCAGTGCTGCCCGGTGGGGGGCCCCCTCCAACGAGCAGTACTTC.

The V gene is TRBV3-1, the J gene TRBJ2-7; no clear D. V was shortened by 1 base and J by 2 bases, with 6 bases between the two germline ends. Germline assignment: CDR1 LGHDT and CDR2 YNNKEL (reference sequence). There are 13 residues in the CDR3. The CDR3 here is CASSQVITYEQYF. CDR3 DNA: TGTGCCAGCAGCCAAGTCATCACCTACGAGCAGTACTTC.

This clonotype occurred a few times. This chain links TRBV6-1 with TRBJ2-3; TRBD2 matches 9 bases. J gave up 4 bases and V 2 bases, and 7 bases lay outside the gene matches. The CDR3 runs to 16 residues. In germline, CDR1 is MNHNS, CDR2 SASEGT. The CDR3, as DNA: TGTGCCAGCAGTGAAATAGCGGGAGTCCGAGCAGATACGCAGTATTTT. Translation gives CASSEIAGVRADTQYF.

The sample holds a few counts of this clonotype. The J gene is TRBJ1-1, the V gene TRBV6-1; a weak D match, TRBD1 (6 bases). The CDR3 length is 13 residues. CDR1 and CDR2 from the germline V gene are MNHNS and SASEGT. Trimming left V 7 bases short and J 4 bases short, with 13 bases between. CDR3 amino acids: CASKGGLGTEAFF. Written as DNA, the CDR3 is TGTGCCAGCAAAGGGGGTTTGGGCACTGAAGCTTTCTTT.

This clonotype was observed a handful of times. V usage is TRBV15 and J usage is TRBJ1-2; 9 bases agree with TRBD1. Germline lookup yields CDR1 LNHNV and CDR2 YYDKDF (reference sequence). J lost 4 bases, V lost 0 bases, and 3 bases had no gene match. This CDR3 spans 15 amino acids. For the CDR3, the DNA is TGTGCCACCAGCAGAGATCCGGGACAGGGCTATGGCTACACCTTC. Protein product: CATSRDPGQGYGYTF.

This clonotype was counted only a few times. This chain joins TRBV4-3 and TRBJ2-3, with D possibly called TRBD1 or TRBD2 (5 bases each). CDR1 and CDR2 (germline): LGHNA, YSLEER. The CDR3 sequence is 15 residues long. V shed 0 bases and J shed 6 bases, with 13 bases lying between them. CDR3 loop: CASSQDGASWDTQYF. For the CDR3, the DNA is TGCGCCAGCAGCCAAGATGGGGCTAGCTGGGATACGCAGTATTTT.

The chain recombines TRBV6-2 or TRBV6-3 with TRBJ2-7; no clear D. The germline V gene encodes CDR1 MNHEY and CDR2 SVGEGT. With 7 bases removed from V and 1 base from J, the gap between germline ends came to 14 bases. The length of the CDR3 is 14 residues. Here the CDR3 DNA reads TGTGCCAGCACCACGCCCGGGTTTTCCTACGAGCAGTACTTC. It codes for CASTTPGFSYEQYF.

This rearrangement joins TRBV6-5 to TRBJ2-5; D might be TRBD2 (5 bases). CDR3 length equals 14 residues. V was pared by 2 bases and J by 5 bases, with 12 bases between. The germline V gene has CDR1 MNHEY and CDR2 SVGAGI. The CDR3 spells CASSYRGPGETQYF. The CDR3 DNA follows: TGTGCCAGCAGTTACCGAGGTCCGGGGGAGACCCAGTACTTC.

J is TRBJ2-7 and V is TRBV7-2, with D possibly being TRBD2 (6 bases). In germline, CDR1 is SGHTA, CDR2 FQGNSA. The CDR3 sequence is 13 residues long. The V end was cut by 4 bases, the J end by 3 bases, with 10 bases between. In DNA, the CDR3 is TGTGCCAGCAGCTCCCCGGGGGACTACGAGCAGTACTTC. Protein: CASSSPGDYEQYF.

The table lists this clonotype with a few counts. The chain carries TRBV4-3 and TRBJ2-1; D possibly corresponds to TRBD1 (6 bases). The CDR3 sequence is 15 residues long. Germline lookup yields CDR1 LGHNA and CDR2 YSLEER. Trimming took off 1 base at V and 2 bases at J, with 9 bases between the two ends. The CDR3 sequence: CASSQGTVPYNEQFF. Here the CDR3 DNA reads TGCGCCAGCAGCCAAGGGACAGTTCCCTACAATGAGCAGTTCTTC.

This clonotype was seen only a few times. This chain joins TRBV5-4 and TRBJ2-7; tentative D call: TRBD2 (8 bases). The V end lost 6 bases, the J end lost 3 bases, and 19 bases lay between the germline ends. Germline loops: CDR1 SGHNT, CDR2 YYREEE (reference sequence). The CDR3 has 15 amino acids. The CDR3 spells CASNTGGQGVYEQYF. DNA for the CDR3: TGTGCCAGCAACACGGGGGGGCAGGGGGTCTACGAGCAGTACTTC. The full variable domain, its missing parts supplied by reference TRBV5-4 and TRBJ2-7, is ETGVTQSPTHLIKTRGQQVTLRCSSQSGHNTVSWYQQALGQGPQFIFQYYREEENGRGNFPPRFSGLQFPNYSSELNVNALELDDSALYLCASNTGGQGVYEQYFGPGTRLTVT.

This clonotype was recorded a few times. CDR3 nucleotide sequence: TGCGCCAGCAGTTACGGACTAGCGGGAGACAATGAGCAGTTCTTC. Translating it yields CASSYGLAGDNEQFF. The chain joins TRBV5-1 to TRBJ2-1; 13 nucleotides align to TRBD2. Germline CDR1 SGHRS, CDR2 YFSETQ. This CDR3 has 15 amino acids. Trimming took 5 bases from V and 5 from J; bases not matched to a gene: 4.

This clonotype was seen a few times. The chain joins TRBV5-1 to TRBJ1-6, with no clear D. The CDR3 is 15 amino acids. Per the germline V gene, CDR1 is SGHRS and CDR2 is YFSETQ. Trimming removed 0 bases at V and 8 bases at J, with 12 bases between. The CDR3 sequence: CASSLDVRADSPLHF. CDR3 coding DNA: TGCGCCAGCAGCTTGGACGTTCGGGCCGATTCACCCCTCCACTTT.